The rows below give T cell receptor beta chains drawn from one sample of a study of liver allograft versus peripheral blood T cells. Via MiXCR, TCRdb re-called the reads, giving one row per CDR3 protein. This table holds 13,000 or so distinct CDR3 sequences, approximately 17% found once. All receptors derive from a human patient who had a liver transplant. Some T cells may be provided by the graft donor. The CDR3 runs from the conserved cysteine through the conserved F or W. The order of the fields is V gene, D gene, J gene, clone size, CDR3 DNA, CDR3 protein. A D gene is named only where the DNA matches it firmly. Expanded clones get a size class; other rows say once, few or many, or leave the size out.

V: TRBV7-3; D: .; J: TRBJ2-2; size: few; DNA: TGTGCCAGCAGCTCCACAGTCGCCGGGGAGCTGTTTTTT; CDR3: CASSSTVAGELFF
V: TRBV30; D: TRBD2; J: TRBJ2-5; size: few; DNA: TGTGCCTGGCTCGGGAGCGGGGGAGAGACCCAGTACTTC; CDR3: CAWLGSGGETQYF
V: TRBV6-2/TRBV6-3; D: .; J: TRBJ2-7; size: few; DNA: TGTGCCAGCACCGGTCGGGGTAGCGGCTCCTACGAGCAGTACTTC; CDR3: CASTGRGSGSYEQYF
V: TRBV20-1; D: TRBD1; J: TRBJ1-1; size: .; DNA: TGCAGTGCTAGAGATTTACGGGGACAGGGGAACACTGAAGCTTTCTTT; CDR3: CSARDLRGQGNTEAFF
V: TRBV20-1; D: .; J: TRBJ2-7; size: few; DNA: TGCAGTGCTCCGTGGGGGATCGCCTACGAGCAGTACTTC; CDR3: CSAPWGIAYEQYF
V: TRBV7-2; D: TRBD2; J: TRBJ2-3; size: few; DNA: TGTGCCAGCAGCTTAGTCGGCGGGAGAGGAGGCGGAGGCACAGATACGCAGTATTTT; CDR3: CASSLVGGRGGGGTDTQYF
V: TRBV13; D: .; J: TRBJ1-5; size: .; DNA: TGTGCCAGCAGCGCTGGGATGCGTGGCAATCAGCCCCAGCATTTT; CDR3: CASSAGMRGNQPQHF
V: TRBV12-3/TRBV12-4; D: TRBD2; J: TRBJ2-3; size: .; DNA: TGTGCCAGCAGTTTAACTACCAAACTCGGGACTAGTGCAGATACGCAGTATTTT; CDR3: CASSLTTKLGTSADTQYF
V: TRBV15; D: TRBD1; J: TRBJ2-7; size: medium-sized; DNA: TGTGCCACCATCGGCACTACCGGGACAGGGACCCACGAGCAGTACTTC; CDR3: CATIGTTGTGTHEQYF
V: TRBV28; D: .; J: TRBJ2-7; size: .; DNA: TGTGCCAGCAGTTCCTCGAGGAGGAAACCTTACGAGCAGTACTTC; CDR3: CASSSSRRKPYEQYF
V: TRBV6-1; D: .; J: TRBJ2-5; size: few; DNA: TGTGCCAGCAGTGAAGGACAGCCGGCAGGGAGCCAGTACTTC; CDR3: CASSEGQPAGSQYF
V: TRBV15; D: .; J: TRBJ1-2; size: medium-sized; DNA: TGTGCCACCAGCAGAGATCTCCAGGGTACAGGCTACACCTTC; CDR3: CATSRDLQGTGYTF
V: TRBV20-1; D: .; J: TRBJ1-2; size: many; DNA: TGCAGTGCTAGAGATCTTGCCAGCAACTATGGCTACACCTTC; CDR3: CSARDLASNYGYTF
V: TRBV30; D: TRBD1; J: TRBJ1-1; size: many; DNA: TGTGCCTGGAGTTCGACAGGGTCCATGAACACTGAAGCTTTCTTT; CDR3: CAWSSTGSMNTEAFF
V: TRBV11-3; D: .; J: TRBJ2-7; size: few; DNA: TGTGCCAGCAGCTCCGAATACGAGCAGTACTTC; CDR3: CASSSEYEQYF
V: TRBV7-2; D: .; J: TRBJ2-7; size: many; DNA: TGTGCCAGCAGCTTAATTGGCAACCCGCTCAACTACGAGCAGTACTTC; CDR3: CASSLIGNPLNYEQYF
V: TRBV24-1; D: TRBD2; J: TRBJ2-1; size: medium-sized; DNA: TGTGCCACCCGCGGGAGGAATGAGCAGTTCTTC; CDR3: CATRGRNEQFF
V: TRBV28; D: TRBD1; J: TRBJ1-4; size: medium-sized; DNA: TGTGCCAGCAGTATCTCGACAGGGGTGAGAGAAAAACTGTTTTTT; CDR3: CASSISTGVREKLFF
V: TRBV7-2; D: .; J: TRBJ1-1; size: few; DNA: TGTGCCAGCAGCTCGGACACGGGACTGAACACTGAAGCTTTCTTT; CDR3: CASSSDTGLNTEAFF
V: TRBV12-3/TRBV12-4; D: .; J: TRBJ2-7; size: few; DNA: TGTGCCAGCAGACGAATGGGGGATACCTACGAGCAGTACTTC; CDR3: CASRRMGDTYEQYF
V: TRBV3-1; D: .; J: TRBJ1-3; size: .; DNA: TGTGCCAGCAGCCAAGATGCGGGCAAGTACTCTGGAAACACCATATATTTT; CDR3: CASSQDAGKYSGNTIYF
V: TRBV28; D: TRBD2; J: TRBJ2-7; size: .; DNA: TGTGCCAGCAGTCCAATCAGGAGCGGGAGGTTGTACGAGCAGTACTTC; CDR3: CASSPIRSGRLYEQYF
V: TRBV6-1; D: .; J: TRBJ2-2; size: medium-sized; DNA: TGTGCCAGCACCCTTCACACCGGGGAGCTGTTTTTT; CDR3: CASTLHTGELFF
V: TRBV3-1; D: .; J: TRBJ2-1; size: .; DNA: TGTGCCAGCAGCCAAGATTCCCATTCCTACAATGAGCAGTTCTTC; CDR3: CASSQDSHSYNEQFF
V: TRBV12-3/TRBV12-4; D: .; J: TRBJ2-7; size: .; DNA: TGTGCCAGCAGTTTCGACAACGGCGAGCAGTACTTC; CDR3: CASSFDNGEQYF
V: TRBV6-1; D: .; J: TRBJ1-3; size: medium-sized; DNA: TGTGCCAGCACGAGGGTCGGAAACACCATATATTTT; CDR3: CASTRVGNTIYF
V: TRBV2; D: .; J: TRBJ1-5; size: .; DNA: TGTGCCACCTCCAGAGAGTCAAGGGGCCAGCCCCAGCATTTT; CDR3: CATSRESRGQPQHF
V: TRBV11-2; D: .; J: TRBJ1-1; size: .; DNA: TGTGCCAGCAGCTTAGAGGGCAGGGATAACACTGAAGCTTTCTTT; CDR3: CASSLEGRDNTEAFF
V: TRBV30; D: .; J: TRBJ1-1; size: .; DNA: TGTGCCTGGAGCCAGACGGCCGCGAACACTGAAGCTTTCTTT; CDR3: CAWSQTAANTEAFF
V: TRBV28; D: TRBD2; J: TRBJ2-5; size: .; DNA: TGTGCCAGCAGCAACAGCGCGGGGGGTACTTACCAAGAGACCCAGTACTTC; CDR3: CASSNSAGGTYQETQYF
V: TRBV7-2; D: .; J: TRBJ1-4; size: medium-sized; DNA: TGTGCCAGCAGCCGAGGGCTGACAGTTAGTGGAGAAAAACTGTTTTTT; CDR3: CASSRGLTVSGEKLFF
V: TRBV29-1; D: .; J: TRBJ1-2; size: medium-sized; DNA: TGCAGCGTTGCGGTAGATGGGAAATCCCAAGGCTATGGCTACACCTTC; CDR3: CSVAVDGKSQGYGYTF
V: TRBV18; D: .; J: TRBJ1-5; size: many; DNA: TGTGCCAGCTCACCGGTGGGCCAGGGCGGGGGGTTCGGCAATCAGCCCCAGCATTTT; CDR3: CASSPVGQGGGFGNQPQHF
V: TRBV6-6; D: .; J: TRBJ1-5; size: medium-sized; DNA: TGTGCCAGCAGTCGGGACGGGACATATCAGCCCCAGCATTTT; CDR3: CASSRDGTYQPQHF
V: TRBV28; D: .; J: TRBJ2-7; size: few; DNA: TGTGCCAGCAACCCGGGATGGTCTCGAGAGCAGTACTTC; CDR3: CASNPGWSREQYF
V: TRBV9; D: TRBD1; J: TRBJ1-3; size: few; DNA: TGTGCCAGCAGCGTCAGACAGGGATTCGGAAACACCATATATTTT; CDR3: CASSVRQGFGNTIYF
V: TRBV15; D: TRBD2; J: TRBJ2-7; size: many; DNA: TGTGCCACCAGCAGACAACTAGCGGAGTCCTACGAGCAGTACTTC; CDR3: CATSRQLAESYEQYF
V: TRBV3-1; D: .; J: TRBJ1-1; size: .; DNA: TGTGCCAGCAGCCAAGATTGGGGGAGCCTGAACACTGAAGCTTTCTTT; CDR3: CASSQDWGSLNTEAFF
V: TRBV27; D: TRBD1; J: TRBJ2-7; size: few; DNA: TGTGCCAGCAGGAGTAGGCGACAGGGCCATACCTACGAGCAGTACTTC; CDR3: CASRSRRQGHTYEQYF
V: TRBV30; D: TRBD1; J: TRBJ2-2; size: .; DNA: TGTGCCTGGACCGACCGGACAGGCCAAACAACCACCGGGGAGCTGTTTTTT; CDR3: CAWTDRTGQTTTGELFF
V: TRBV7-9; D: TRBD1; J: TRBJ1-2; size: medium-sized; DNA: TGTGCCAGCAGTTTTACAGGGGGCACGGACTATGGCTACACCTTC; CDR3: CASSFTGGTDYGYTF
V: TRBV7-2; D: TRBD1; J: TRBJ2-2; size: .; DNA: TGTGCCAGCAGCTTAGCCGGGACAGGGGGGACCGGGGAGCTGTTTTTT; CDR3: CASSLAGTGGTGELFF
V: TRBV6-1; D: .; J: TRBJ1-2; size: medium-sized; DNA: TGTGCCAGCAGTGTTGGGACACCAAACTATGGCTACACCTTC; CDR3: CASSVGTPNYGYTF
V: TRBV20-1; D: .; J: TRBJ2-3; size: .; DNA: TGCAGTGCTAGAGATGCCCGCGTTAGGAGCACAGATACGCAGTATTTT; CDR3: CSARDARVRSTDTQYF
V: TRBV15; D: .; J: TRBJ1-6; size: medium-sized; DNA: TGTGCCACCAGCAGGAGAACTACTGATTCACCCCTCCACTTT; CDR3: CATSRRTTDSPLHF
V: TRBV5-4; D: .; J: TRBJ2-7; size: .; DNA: TGTGCCAGCAGCTTGGTCCAGGGCCACGAGCAGTACTTC; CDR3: CASSLVQGHEQYF
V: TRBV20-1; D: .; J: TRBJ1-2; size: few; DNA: TGCAGTGCTAGAGATGTTACGGGACCTCACTCGTATGGCTACACCTTC; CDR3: CSARDVTGPHSYGYTF
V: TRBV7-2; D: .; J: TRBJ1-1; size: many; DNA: TGTGCCAGCAGCTTAGATGTGTCGGGGGCTGAAGCTTTCTTT; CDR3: CASSLDVSGAEAFF
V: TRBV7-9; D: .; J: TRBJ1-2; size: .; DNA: TGTGCCAGCAGCTTAGTCTCAGGGAACTATGGCTACACCTTC; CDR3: CASSLVSGNYGYTF
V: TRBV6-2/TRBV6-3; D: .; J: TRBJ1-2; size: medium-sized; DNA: TGTGCCAGCAGTTACTCGAATCCCGGGCAGGCCCTTTACTATGGCTACACCTTC; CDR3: CASSYSNPGQALYYGYTF
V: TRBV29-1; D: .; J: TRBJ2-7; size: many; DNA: TGCAGCGTTGAAGGGCAGTCTTACGAGCAGTACTTC; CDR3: CSVEGQSYEQYF
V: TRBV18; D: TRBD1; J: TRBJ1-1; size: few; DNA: TGTGCCAGCACAGGACAGGCGAACACTGAAGCTTTCTTT; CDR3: CASTGQANTEAFF
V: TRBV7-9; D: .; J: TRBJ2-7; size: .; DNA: TGTGCCAGCAGCTTACTGGATAGGGGGGTAAACGAGCAGTACTTC; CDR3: CASSLLDRGVNEQYF
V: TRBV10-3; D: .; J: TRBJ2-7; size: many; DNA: TGTGCCATCGCGCGGGGCGAGGAGCAGTACTTC; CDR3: CAIARGEEQYF
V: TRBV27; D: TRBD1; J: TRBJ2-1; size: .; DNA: TGTGCCAGCAGTTCTGGGACAGGAGCCTACAATGAGCAGTTCTTC; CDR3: CASSSGTGAYNEQFF
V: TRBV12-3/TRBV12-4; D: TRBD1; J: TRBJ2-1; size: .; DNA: TGTGCCAGCAGAGCCGGGACAGGGAATTACAATGAGCAGTTCTTC; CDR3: CASRAGTGNYNEQFF
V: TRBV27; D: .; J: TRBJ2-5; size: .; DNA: TGTGCCAGCAGTTTATGGGGGCGAGAGACCCAGTACTTC; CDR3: CASSLWGRETQYF
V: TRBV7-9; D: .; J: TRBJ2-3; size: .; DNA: TGTGCCAGCAGCTTAGGCAGGGCTCCTCGCGCAGATACGCAGTATTTT; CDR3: CASSLGRAPRADTQYF
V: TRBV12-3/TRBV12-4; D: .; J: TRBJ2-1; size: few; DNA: TGTGCCAGCAGTAGGCAGGGGTATGAGCAGTTCTTC; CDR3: CASSRQGYEQFF